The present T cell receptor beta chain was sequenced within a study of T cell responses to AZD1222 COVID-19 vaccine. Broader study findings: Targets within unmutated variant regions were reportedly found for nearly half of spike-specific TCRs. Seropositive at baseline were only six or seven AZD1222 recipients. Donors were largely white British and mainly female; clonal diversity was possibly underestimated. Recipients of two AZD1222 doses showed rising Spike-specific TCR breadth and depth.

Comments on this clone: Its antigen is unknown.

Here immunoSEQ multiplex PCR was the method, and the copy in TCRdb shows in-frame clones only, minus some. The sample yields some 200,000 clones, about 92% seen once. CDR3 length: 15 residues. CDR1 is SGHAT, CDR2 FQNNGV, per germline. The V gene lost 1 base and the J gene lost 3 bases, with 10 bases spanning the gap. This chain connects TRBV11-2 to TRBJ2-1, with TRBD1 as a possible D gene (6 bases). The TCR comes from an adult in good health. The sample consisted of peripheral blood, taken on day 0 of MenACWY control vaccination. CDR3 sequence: CASSLGTVHYNEQFF. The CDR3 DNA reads TGTGCCAGCAGCTTAGGGACAGTGCACTACAATGAGCAGTTCTTC.